This passage covers 29 T cell receptor beta chains from one sample sequenced in a study of blood T cells in healthy people across ages. Next came a second PCR, run for about 6 to 12 cycles, which used a sample-barcoded 5' primer along with a J-beta primer mix. TCRdb fed the 5' RACE reads into MiXCR, producing one record per CDR3 protein. The table has around 1.5 million distinct CDR3 sequences, 59% seen once. Sequenced: blood. The source is a man aged 18 to 35 in good health.

The rearrangement links TRBV15 to TRBJ2-2; tentative D call: TRBD1 (5 bases). Per the germline V gene, CDR1 is LNHNV and CDR2 is YYDKDF (reference sequence). The CDR3 is 12 amino acids. V was clipped by 1 base and J by 8 bases, with 5 bases between them. CDR3 protein: CATSRGTGELFF. The CDR3 nucleotides read TGTGCCACCAGCAGAGGGACAGGGGAGCTGTTTTTT.

The V gene is TRBV4-1, the J gene TRBJ2-7; 10 bases align to TRBD1. This CDR3 contains 18 residues. The germline V gene encodes CDR1 MGHRA and CDR2 YSYEKL. V trimming: 0 bases; J trimming: 6 bases; junction bases outside the gene matches: 14. CDR3 sequence reads: CASSQDYFRTGGSLEQYF. The CDR3 DNA is TGCGCCAGCAGCCAAGATTATTTCCGGACAGGGGGTTCCCTCGAGCAGTACTTC.

The gene calls are TRBV12-3 or TRBV12-4 and TRBJ1-1; 7 positions agree with TRBD1. V was pared by 6 bases and J by 7 bases, with 11 bases of the junction left unmatched. The length of the CDR3 is 14 residues. The CDR3 protein is CASSVPQGRSEAFF. The CDR3 nucleotides are TGTGCCAGCAGCGTACCACAGGGGAGGAGTGAAGCTTTCTTT.

Here the CDR3 reads CASSSPRRGGLEGVTQYF. The CDR3 DNA follows: TGTGCCAGCAGCTCTCCACGCCGGGGGGGCCTTGAGGGGGTCACGCAGTATTTT. The chain links TRBV7-6 to TRBJ2-3; 8 bases map to TRBD2. Germline loops: CDR1 SGHVS, CDR2 FNYEAQ. The CDR3 runs 18 residues. Germline trimming cut 4 bases from V and 9 bases from J; bases unmatched to any gene: 21.

This clonotype occurred once. The rearrangement uses TRBV20-1 and TRBJ2-3; no clear D gene. Per the germline V gene, CDR1 is DFQATT and CDR2 is SNEGSKA (reference sequence). This CDR3 region has 13 residues. Trimming removed 4 bases from V and 4 bases from J, with 12 bases in between. The CDR3 sequence is CSATTHPADTQYF. CDR3 DNA sequence: TGCAGTGCTACCACCCATCCGGCAGATACGCAGTATTTT.

This sequence joins TRBV4-1 and TRBJ2-1; D assignment may be TRBD1 or TRBD2 (5 bases each). CDR1 and CDR2 from the germline V gene are MGHRA and YSYEKL. Trimming stripped 2 bases from V and 8 bases from J, with 25 bases between. The CDR3 loop spans 18 amino acids. CDR3 nucleotides: TGCGCCAGCAGCCAAATTCGAGGGGAATCGGGCAGGCCATATGAGCAGTTCTTC. Encoded protein: CASSQIRGESGRPYEQFF.

The rearrangement joins TRBV7-9 to TRBJ2-1, with TRBD2 identical over 7 bases. This CDR3 is 15 amino acids long. Germline CDR1 reads SEHNR; CDR2 reads FQNEAQ (reference sequence). V was pared by 7 bases and J by 7 bases, with 13 bases of the junction left unmatched. The CDR3 region is CASTRPGDYYNEQFF. CDR3 nucleotides: TGTGCCAGCACCCGGCCCGGGGACTACTATAATGAGCAGTTCTTC.

This clonotype appeared once. V and J are TRBV20-1 and TRBJ2-7, with D hard to call. Per germline, CDR1 DFQATT and CDR2 SNEGSKA (reference sequence). Trimming removed 1 base from V and 3 bases from J, with 13 bases in between. The CDR3 is 14 residues long. This CDR3 reads CSARVEASNYEQYF. In nucleotides, the CDR3 is TGCAGTGCTAGAGTTGAAGCTTCCAACTACGAGCAGTACTTC.

The chain has TRBV15 and TRBJ2-3, with 8 bases that match TRBD2. CDR3 length: 14 amino acids. The trim removed 9 bases at V and 9 bases at J, leaving 14 bases unmatched. Germline lookup yields CDR1 LNHNV and CDR2 YYDKDF (reference sequence). CDR3 region: CATRLGAGVHTQYF. Here the CDR3 DNA reads TGTGCCACTCGATTAGGAGCGGGAGTGCACACGCAGTATTTT.

The genes are TRBV27 and TRBJ1-2, with D perhaps TRBD1 (6 bases). From germline, CDR1 is MNHEY and CDR2 SMNVEV (reference sequence). The CDR3 sequence is 12 residues long. V was cut by 5 bases and J by 10 bases, with 14 bases left in between. DNA of the CDR3: TGTGCCAGCAGTCTTGGACAGAGAGACTACACCTTC. Translating gives CASSLGQRDYTF.

The chain links TRBV4-2 to TRBJ1-1; 7 nucleotides match TRBD1. The V gene end was trimmed by 6 bases and the J gene end by 4 bases; junction bases not matched to a gene: 8. CDR1 LGHNA and CDR2 YNFKEQ come from the germline V gene. The CDR3 runs 14 residues. The CDR3 here is CASSQKAGGTEAFF. The CDR3 nucleotides read TGTGCCAGCAGTCAAAAGGCAGGGGGCACTGAAGCTTTCTTT.

V and J are TRBV7-9 and TRBJ1-1; D gene unclear. Germline values: CDR1 SEHNR, CDR2 FQNEAQ (reference sequence). The ends were cut back, 3 bases at V and 6 bases at J, with 11 bases in the middle. The CDR3 sequence is 13 residues long. CDR3 nucleotides: TGTGCCAGCAGCTTCTCCCCGGACCCTGAAGCTTTCTTT. It is translated as CASSFSPDPEAFF. Together with reference TRBV7-9 and TRBJ1-1, the CDR3 gives the full variable domain: DTGVSQNPRHKITKRGQNVTFRCDPISEHNRLYWYRQTLGQGPEFLTYFQNEAQLEKSRLLSDRFSAERPKGSFSTLEIQRTEQGDSAMYLCASSFSPDPEAFFGQGTRLTVV.

This clonotype was observed a handful of times. The rearrangement links TRBV6-2 or TRBV6-3 to TRBJ2-3, with 12 bases lining up with TRBD2. This CDR3 contains 18 residues. CDR1 and CDR2 from the germline V gene are MNHEY and SVGEGT. Germline trimming cut 5 bases from V and 0 bases from J; bases unmatched to any gene: 9. CDR3 DNA sequence: TGTGCCAGCAGTCCGGGACTAGCGGGCCCCAGCAGCACAGATACGCAGTATTTT. Protein sequence: CASSPGLAGPSSTDTQYF.

The chain carries TRBV10-3 and TRBJ2-1, with 12 bases matching TRBD2. Germline CDR1 ENHRY, CDR2 SYGVKD. Germline trimming cut 6 bases from V and 8 bases from J; bases unmatched to any gene: 14. The CDR3 is made up of 17 amino acids. The CDR3 region has the DNA TGTGCCATCAGGGATGCTAGCGGGGGGGCCCGTTTGGATGAGCAGTTCTTC. Residues: CAIRDASGGARLDEQFF.

Worth noting for this clonotype: At one of its ends the junction is not consistent with the germline gene, which may arise from a read error. The genes are TRBV7-2 and TRBJ2-7, with D tentatively TRBD1 or TRBD2 (5 bases each). This CDR3 has 15 residues. Germline CDR1 SGHTA, CDR2 FQGNSA. The CDR3 sequence is CARSTTGTESYEQYF. The CDR3 region has the DNA TGTGCCCGCAGCACAACCGGGACCGAGTCCTACGAGCAGTACTTC.

The J gene is TRBJ1-1, the V gene TRBV10-3, with TRBD1 identical over 7 bases. This CDR3 has 13 residues. With V trimmed by 4 bases and J by 7 bases, 6 bases remained unmatched. Germline values: CDR1 ENHRY, CDR2 SYGVKD. The CDR3: CAISVNWDSEAFF. The CDR3 region has the DNA TGTGCCATCAGTGTTAACTGGGACAGTGAAGCTTTCTTT.

This clonotype has only a few counts. The CDR3 nucleotides read TGTGCCAGCAGCTTAGATTTGCCGGCGCAGTATTTT. The encoded protein is CASSLDLPAQYF. The rearrangement joins TRBV7-2 to TRBJ2-3; D uncertain. Germline V gene lookup returns CDR1 SGHTA and CDR2 FQGNSA. V was cut by 1 base and J by 10 bases, with 9 bases left in between. The CDR3 consists of 12 residues.

The V and J genes are TRBV7-2 and TRBJ2-3; 11 bases agree with TRBD2. The V and J ends lost 3 bases and 4 bases, in that order; junction bases with no gene match: 9. Germline CDR1 reads SGHTA; CDR2 reads FQGNSA. The CDR3 is 17 residues long. The chain's CDR3 is CASSLRGTSGIPDTQYF. In DNA, the CDR3 is TGTGCCAGCAGCTTGAGGGGGACTAGCGGAATCCCAGATACGCAGTATTTT.

In its sample, this clonotype was seen many times. CDR3 sequence: CSAQHTDSRETQYF. CDR3 bases: TGCAGTGCACAGCACACCGACTCTCGAGAGACCCAGTACTTC. The chain joins TRBV20-1 to TRBJ2-5; no definite D call. Germline V gene lookup returns CDR1 DFQATT and CDR2 SNEGSKA (reference sequence). The CDR3 totals 14 residues. The ends were cut back, 6 bases at V and 4 bases at J, with 18 bases in the middle.

The chain is built from TRBV4-1 and TRBJ2-7, with D perhaps TRBD1 (5 bases). The V gene's germline CDR1 is MGHRA and CDR2 YSYEKL. V was pared by 1 base and J by 1 base, with 23 bases between. This CDR3 is 19 amino acids long. CDR3 sequence: CASSQGPALPRTTSYEQYF. CDR3 bases: TGCGCCAGCAGCCAAGGACCTGCCTTGCCCAGGACAACATCCTACGAGCAGTACTTC.

This sequence joins TRBV20-1 and TRBJ2-4; possibly TRBD2 for D (5 bases). The DNA end is more similar to TRBJ2-7, so the J call may be wrong. The CDR3 covers 14 residues. Looked up from germline, CDR1 is DFQATT and CDR2 is SNEGSKA (reference sequence). In DNA form, the CDR3 reads TGCAGTGCTAGAAGTTGGGAGTTGAACTACGAGCAGTACTTC. Residues: CSARSWELNYEQYF.

As concerns this clonotype: This may come from a read error, since a much larger clone is one base off. The chain employs TRBV10-2 and TRBJ1-4; maybe TRBD1 (5 bases). Germline loops: CDR1 WSHSY, CDR2 SAAADI. This CDR3 contains 15 residues. Trimming left V 4 bases short and J 8 bases short, with 17 bases between. The CDR3 region is CASSASGGTSEKLFF. DNA of the CDR3: TGCGCCAGCAGTGCGTCGGGGGGGACCTCAGAAAAACTGTTTTTT.

The V gene is TRBV29-1, the J gene TRBJ2-1; D might be TRBD2 (6 bases). The CDR3 sequence is 13 residues long. Germline CDR1 reads SQVTM; CDR2 reads ANQGSEA. V lost 7 bases and J 5 bases, leaving 15 bases between the germline ends. The chain's CDR3 is CSASTGGNNEQFF. The CDR3 DNA sequence: TGCAGCGCTAGCACCGGGGGTAACAATGAGCAGTTCTTC.

This chain links TRBV29-1 with TRBJ1-1; D is unclear. The CDR3 is 14 residues long. V lost 0 bases and J lost 1, with 9 bases in between. The V gene's germline CDR1 is SQVTM and CDR2 ANQGSEA. Here the CDR3 reads CSVEDWTENTEAFF. The CDR3 bases are TGCAGCGTTGAAGACTGGACGGAGAACACTGAAGCTTTCTTT.

V usage is TRBV2 and J usage is TRBJ2-1; possible D gene TRBD1, 5 bases. Germline lookup yields CDR1 SNHLY and CDR2 FYNNEI. This CDR3 has 14 amino acids. V was shortened by 6 bases and J by 2 bases, with 11 bases between the two germline ends. Written as DNA, the CDR3 is TGTGCCAGCAGCATCGTGACAGCCTACAATGAGCAGTTCTTC. This translates into CASSIVTAYNEQFF.

The rearrangement joins TRBV20-1 to TRBJ1-6, with 7 bases aligning to TRBD1. V lost 5 bases, J lost 10 bases, and 8 bases stayed unmatched. The CDR3 has 13 residues. CDR1 and CDR2 from the germline V gene are DFQATT and SNEGSKA (reference sequence). CDR3 coding DNA: TGCAGTGCTCCCGACAGGGCAATCTCACCCCTCCACTTT. It translates to CSAPDRAISPLHF.

The J gene is TRBJ2-5, the V gene TRBV27; 10 nucleotides align to TRBD1. CDR1 MNHEY and CDR2 SMNVEV come from the germline V gene (reference sequence). V lost 5 bases, J lost 11 bases, and 14 bases stayed unmatched. CDR3 length: 15 residues. This chain's CDR3 is CASSVRQGATEEQYF. CDR3 nucleotide sequence: TGTGCCAGCAGTGTGAGACAGGGGGCGACGGAGGAGCAGTACTTC.

This sequence joins TRBV10-3 and TRBJ1-2, with D possibly matching TRBD1 (5 bases). CDR1 and CDR2 from the germline V gene are ENHRY and SYGVKD. Trimming shortened V by 3 bases and J by 1 base, and 12 bases separated the two germline ends. The CDR3 consists of 15 residues. The CDR3 region is CAISEGTGSNYGYTF. Written as DNA, the CDR3 is TGTGCCATCAGTGAAGGTACAGGTAGTAACTATGGCTACACCTTC.

This clonotype was recorded only once. The chain carries TRBV29-1 and TRBJ2-7, with D possibly TRBD1 on 6 matching bases. This CDR3 has 13 residues. Trimming shortened V by 4 bases and J by 5 bases, and 15 bases separated the two germline ends. CDR1 SQVTM and CDR2 ANQGSEA come from the germline V gene. This CDR3 is CSVGANRADEQYF. The CDR3 DNA reads as TGCAGCGTTGGGGCCAACAGGGCCGACGAGCAGTACTTC.